The entry below gives a single TCR beta chain sequence along with its context. The data were obtained in a study of control samples from healthy donors and cancer patients. The ends were cut back, 0 bases at V and 6 bases at J, with 6 bases in the middle. This CDR3 has 13 residues. Germline-derived CDR1 and CDR2 are SGHDT and YYEEEE. The assay was immunoSEQ multiplex PCR, and TCRdb's table has in-frame clones only and misses some. The repertoire consists of some 97,000 clones, with approximately 84% occurring once and the leading ten covering 15% to 20%. Sequenced: blood. The rearrangement joins TRBV5-6 to TRBJ2-2; D unresolved. The receptor was derived from a woman aged 45-60 years in good health. The CDR3 region has the DNA TGTGCCAGCAGCTTGGTAGGTGCCGGGGAGCTGTTTTTT. It yields the protein CASSLVGAGELFF.